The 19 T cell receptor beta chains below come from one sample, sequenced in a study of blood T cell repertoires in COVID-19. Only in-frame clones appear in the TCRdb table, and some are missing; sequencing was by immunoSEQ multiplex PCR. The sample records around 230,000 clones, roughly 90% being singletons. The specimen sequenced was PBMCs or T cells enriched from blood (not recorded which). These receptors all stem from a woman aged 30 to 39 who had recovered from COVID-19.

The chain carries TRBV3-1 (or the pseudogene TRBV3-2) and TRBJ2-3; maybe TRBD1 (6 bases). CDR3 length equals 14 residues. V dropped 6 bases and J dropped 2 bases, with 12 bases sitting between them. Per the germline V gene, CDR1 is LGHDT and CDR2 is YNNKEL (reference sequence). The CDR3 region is CASRRQAHTDTQYF. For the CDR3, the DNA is TGTGCCAGCAGACGACAGGCGCACACAGATACGCAGTATTTT.

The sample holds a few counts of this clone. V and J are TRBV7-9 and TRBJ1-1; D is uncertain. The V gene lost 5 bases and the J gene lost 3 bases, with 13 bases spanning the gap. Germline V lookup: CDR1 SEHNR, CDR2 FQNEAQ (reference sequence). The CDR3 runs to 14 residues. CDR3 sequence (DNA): TGTGCCAGCAGCCTCAGCCGGCAGGACACTGAAGCTTTCTTT. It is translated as CASSLSRQDTEAFF.

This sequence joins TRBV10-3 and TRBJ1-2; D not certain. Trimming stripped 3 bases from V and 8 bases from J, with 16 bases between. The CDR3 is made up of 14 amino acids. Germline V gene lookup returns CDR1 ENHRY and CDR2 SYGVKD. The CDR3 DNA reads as TGTGCCATCAGTGAAAGCGGCAGATCTAAAGGCTACACCTTC. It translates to CAISESGRSKGYTF.

DNA of the CDR3: TGTGCCAGCAGTTCTCGGGGTTCCTACGAGCAGTACTTC. As protein: CASSSRGSYEQYF. The rearrangement joins TRBV27 to TRBJ2-7, with a possible D match to TRBD2 (5 bases). Germline assignment: CDR1 MNHEY and CDR2 SMNVEV (reference sequence). Trimming removed 4 bases at V and 1 base at J, with 8 bases between. CDR3 length: 13 residues.

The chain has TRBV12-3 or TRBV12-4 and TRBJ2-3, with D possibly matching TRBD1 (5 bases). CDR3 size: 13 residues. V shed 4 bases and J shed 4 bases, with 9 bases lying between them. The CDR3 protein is CASSYWGADTQYF. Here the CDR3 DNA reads TGTGCCAGCAGTTATTGGGGCGCAGATACGCAGTATTTT.

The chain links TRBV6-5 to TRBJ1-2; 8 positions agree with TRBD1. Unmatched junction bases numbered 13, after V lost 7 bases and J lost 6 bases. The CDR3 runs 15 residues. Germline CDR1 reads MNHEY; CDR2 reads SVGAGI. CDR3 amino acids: CASTFPDRGENGYTF. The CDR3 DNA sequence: TGTGCCAGCACCTTCCCCGACAGGGGAGAAAATGGCTACACCTTC.

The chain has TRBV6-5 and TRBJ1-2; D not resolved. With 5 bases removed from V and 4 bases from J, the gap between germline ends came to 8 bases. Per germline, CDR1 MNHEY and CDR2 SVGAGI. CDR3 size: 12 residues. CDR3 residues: CASSSTSYGYTF. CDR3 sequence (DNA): TGTGCCAGCAGTAGTACAAGCTATGGCTACACCTTC.

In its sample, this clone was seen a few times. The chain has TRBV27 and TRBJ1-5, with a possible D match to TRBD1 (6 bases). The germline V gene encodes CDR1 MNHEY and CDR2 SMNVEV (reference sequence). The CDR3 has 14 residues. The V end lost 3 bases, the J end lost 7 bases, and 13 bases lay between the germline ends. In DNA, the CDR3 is TGTGCCAGCAGTTTTTCAACAGGGAGCCAGCCCCAGCATTTT. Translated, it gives CASSFSTGSQPQHF.

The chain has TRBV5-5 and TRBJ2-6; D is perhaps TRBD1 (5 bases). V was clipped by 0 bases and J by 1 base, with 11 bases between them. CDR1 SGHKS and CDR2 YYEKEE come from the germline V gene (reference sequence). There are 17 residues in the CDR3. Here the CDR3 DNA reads TGTGCCAGCAGCTTGGTGCAGGGAAGGTCTGGGGCCAACGTCCTGACTTTC. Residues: CASSLVQGRSGANVLTF.

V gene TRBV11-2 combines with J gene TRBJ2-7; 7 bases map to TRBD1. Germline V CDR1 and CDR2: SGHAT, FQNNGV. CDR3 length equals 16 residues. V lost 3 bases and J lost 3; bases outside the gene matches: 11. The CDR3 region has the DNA TGTGCCAGCAGCTTGGGACAGTCTCCCTCAATCTACGAGCAGTACTTC. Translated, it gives CASSLGQSPSIYEQYF. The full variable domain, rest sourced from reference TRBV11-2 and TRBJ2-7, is EAGVAQSPRYKIIEKRQSVAFWCNPISGHATLYWYQQILGQGPKLLIQFQNNGVVDDSQLPKDRFSAERLKGVDSTLKIQPAKLEDSAVYLCASSLGQSPSIYEQYFGPGTRLTVT.

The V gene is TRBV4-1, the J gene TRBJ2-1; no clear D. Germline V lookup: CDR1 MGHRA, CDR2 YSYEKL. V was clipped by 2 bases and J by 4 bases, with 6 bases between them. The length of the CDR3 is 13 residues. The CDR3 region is CASSQQDYNEQFF. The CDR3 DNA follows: TGCGCCAGCAGCCAACAGGATTACAATGAGCAGTTCTTC.

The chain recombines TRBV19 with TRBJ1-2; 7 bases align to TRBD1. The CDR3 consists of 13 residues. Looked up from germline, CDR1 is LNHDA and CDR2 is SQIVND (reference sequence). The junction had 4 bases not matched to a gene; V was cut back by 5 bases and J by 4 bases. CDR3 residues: CASSGGQIYGYTF. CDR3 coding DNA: TGTGCCAGTAGTGGGGGACAGATCTATGGCTACACCTTC.

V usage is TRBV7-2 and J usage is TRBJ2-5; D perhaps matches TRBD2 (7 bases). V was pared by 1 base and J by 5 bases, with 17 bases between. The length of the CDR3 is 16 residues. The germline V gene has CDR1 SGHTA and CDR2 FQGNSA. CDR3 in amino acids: CASSLVLGGGGETQYF. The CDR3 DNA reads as TGTGCCAGCAGCTTAGTGTTAGGGGGGGGAGGGGAGACCCAGTACTTC.

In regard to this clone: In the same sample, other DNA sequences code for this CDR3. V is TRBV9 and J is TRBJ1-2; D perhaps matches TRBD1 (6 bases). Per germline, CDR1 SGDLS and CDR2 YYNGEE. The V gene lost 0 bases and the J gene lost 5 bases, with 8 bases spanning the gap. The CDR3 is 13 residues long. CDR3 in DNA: TGTGCCAGCAGCGTAGACAGGGATTATGGCTACACCTTC. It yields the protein CASSVDRDYGYTF.

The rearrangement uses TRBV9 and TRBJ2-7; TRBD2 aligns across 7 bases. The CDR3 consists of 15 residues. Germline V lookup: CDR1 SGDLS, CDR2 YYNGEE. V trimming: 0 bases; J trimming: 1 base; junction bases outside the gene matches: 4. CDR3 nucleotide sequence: TGTGCCAGCAGCGTAGGAAGCGGGGAATCCTACGAGCAGTACTTC. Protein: CASSVGSGESYEQYF.

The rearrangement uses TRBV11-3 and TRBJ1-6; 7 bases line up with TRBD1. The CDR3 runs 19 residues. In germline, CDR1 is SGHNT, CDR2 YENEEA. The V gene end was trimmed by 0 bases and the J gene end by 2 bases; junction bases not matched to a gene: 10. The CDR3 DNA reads TGTGCCAGCAGCTTAGATCAGGAAGACAGGGAGACCTATAATTCACCCCTCCACTTT. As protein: CASSLDQEDRETYNSPLHF.

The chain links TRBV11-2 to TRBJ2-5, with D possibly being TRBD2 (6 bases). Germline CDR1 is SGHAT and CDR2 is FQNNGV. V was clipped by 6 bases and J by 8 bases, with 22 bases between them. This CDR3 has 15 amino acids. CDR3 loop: CASSQGVRRRDTQYF. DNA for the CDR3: TGTGCCAGCAGTCAAGGAGTGAGGAGGAGGGATACCCAGTACTTC.

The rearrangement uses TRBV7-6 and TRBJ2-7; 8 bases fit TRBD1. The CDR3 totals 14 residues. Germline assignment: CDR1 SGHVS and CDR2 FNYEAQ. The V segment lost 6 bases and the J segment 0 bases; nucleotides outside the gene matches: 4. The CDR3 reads CASSPGTGSYEQYF. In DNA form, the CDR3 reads TGTGCCAGCAGTCCCGGGACAGGCTCCTACGAGCAGTACTTC.

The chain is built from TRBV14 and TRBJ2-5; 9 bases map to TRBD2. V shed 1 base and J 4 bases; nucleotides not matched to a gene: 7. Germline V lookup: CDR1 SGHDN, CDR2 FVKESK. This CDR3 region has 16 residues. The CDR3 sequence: CASSQAGGGAGETQYF. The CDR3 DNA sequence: TGTGCCAGCAGCCAAGCGGGCGGGGGGGCTGGAGAGACCCAGTACTTC.